This T cell receptor beta chain was identified in a study of cytotoxic CD8 clonotypes in ibrutinib-treated CLL. TCRdb's table, derived via immunoSEQ multiplex PCR, lists solely in-frame clones and lacks some. The sample lists 300,000 or so clones, over 55% seen once, with roughly 6% in the top ten. This clone was counted between two and nine times. V lost 2 bases, J lost 6 bases, and 11 bases lay in between. CDR1 and CDR2 (germline): MNHEY, SMNVEV (reference sequence). This CDR3 spans 14 amino acids. The sample here was PBMCs, taken after 36 months of ibrutinib treatment. The rearrangement uses TRBV27 and TRBJ2-1; D is perhaps TRBD1 (6 bases). The TCR comes from a human donor with chronic lymphocytic leukemia. The CDR3, as DNA: TGTGCCAGCAGTTTAGGGGGCAGCCTCAATGAGCAGTTCTTC. This sequence encodes CASSLGGSLNEQFF.